This is a list of T cell receptor beta chains from one sample in a study of identical twins. In TCRdb, the 5' RACE reads were re-called with MiXCR into one record per CDR3 protein. The table shows 600,000 to 700,000 distinct CDR3 sequences, with about 20% occurring only once. Separately, the same data were catalogued under a study of T cells expressing NK-cell markers.

Sequenced input: PBMCs. Receptors originate from a woman aged 18 to 35 in good health. Each CDR3 is given with its conserved first and last residue. The D gene is left open where the match is weak. Only some rows state a clone size, as once, few, many or a class for expanded clones.

TRBJ2-1 | 16 | few | TRBV7-9 | NA | TGTGCCAGCAGCTTTGACAGGAGCCGACTCTACAATGAGCAGTTCTTC | CASSFDRSRLYNEQFF
TRBJ2-7 | 13 | few | TRBV7-2 | NA | TGTGCCAGCAGCCCGTCTCGGGATGACGAGCAGTACTTC | CASSPSRDDEQYF
TRBJ2-7 | 15 | NA | TRBV4-2 | NA | TGTGCCAGCAGCCAAGGGACAGCCCCAAACGACGAGCAGTACTTC | CASSQGTAPNDEQYF
TRBJ1-6 | 16 | many | TRBV20-1 | NA | TGCAGTGCTAGAGATCTCATGACCTCCTATAATTCACCCCTCCACTTT | CSARDLMTSYNSPLHF
TRBJ2-5 | 16 | few | TRBV7-2 | TRBD1 | TGTGCCAGCAGCTCGAGCGCCGGGACAGCCCAAGAGACCCAGTACTTC | CASSSSAGTAQETQYF
TRBJ2-3 | 16 | NA | TRBV7-2 | TRBD1 | TGTGCCAGCAGCCCAGGGGGCGGAGGGATCACAGATACGCAGTATTTT | CASSPGGGGITDTQYF
TRBJ2-5 | 13 | few | TRBV20-1 | NA | TGCAGTGCTGACCATAGGGGCCAAGAGACCCAGTACTTC | CSADHRGQETQYF
TRBJ2-7 | 16 | NA | TRBV7-8 | NA | TGTGCCAGCAGCTTACACGGCGTAGCCAGTCGGTACGAGCAGTACTTC | CASSLHGVASRYEQYF
TRBJ2-1 | 10 | NA | TRBV12-3/TRBV12-4 | NA | NA | CASSLHQQFF
TRBJ2-7 | 14 | NA | TRBV12-3/TRBV12-4 | NA | TGTGCCAGCAGTCCCGGTGAGCTCTCCTACGAGCAGTACTTC | CASSPGELSYEQYF
TRBJ2-1 | 18 | NA | TRBV3-1 | TRBD2 | TGTGCCAGCAGCCAAGGCCCGCAGCGGGGGGCACGTTACAATGAGCAGTTCTTC | CASSQGPQRGARYNEQFF
TRBJ2-1 | 15 | NA | TRBV7-2 | NA | TGTGCCAGCAGTCCCGCCTACAGCACCTACAATGAGCAGTTCTTC | CASSPAYSTYNEQFF
TRBJ2-7 | 14 | NA | TRBV7-2 | NA | TGTGCCAGCAGCTTATCAGTTATTAATGGCGAGCAGTACTTC | CASSLSVINGEQYF
TRBJ2-7 | 15 | few | TRBV9 | NA | TGTGCCAGCAGCGTAGGAGGGACATCCTCCTACGAGCAGTACTTC | CASSVGGTSSYEQYF
TRBJ2-5 | 15 | NA | TRBV7-6 | NA | TGTGCCAGCAGCCCCCCCGGGGGGCGCAGAGAGACCCAGTACTTC | CASSPPGGRRETQYF
TRBJ2-3 | 16 | NA | TRBV19 | NA | TGTGCCAGTAGTATGGTGTACGGCGGGAGCACAGATACGCAGTATTTT | CASSMVYGGSTDTQYF
TRBJ2-1 | 15 | NA | TRBV5-4 | TRBD2 | TGTGCCAGCATCATCCCCGGGGGGGCCTACAATGAGCAGTTCTTC | CASIIPGGAYNEQFF
TRBJ1-2 | 15 | NA | TRBV6-5 | TRBD1 | TGTGCCAGCAGTTACGGGACAGGAAGACGTGTAGGCTACACCTTC | CASSYGTGRRVGYTF